The next 14 T cell receptor beta chains were all read from a single sample in a study of CD8+ T cells in alopecia areata. Once RNA had been extracted, it was reverse transcribed into cDNA to act as the sequencing template. Generated by immunoSEQ multiplex PCR, the TCRdb table keeps only in-frame clones and is missing some. The sample includes roughly 100,000 clones, less than 70% of them seen just once. Specimen: CD4+ T cells sorted from blood. Receptors were obtained from a human donor in good health.

The rearrangement uses TRBV29-1 and TRBJ2-3; the match to TRBD2 covers 11 bases. Germline loops: CDR1 SQVTM, CDR2 ANQGSEA. CDR3 length: 14 residues. The junction had 9 bases not matched to a gene; V was cut back by 6 bases and J by 7 bases. The CDR3 spells CSVHSGGGENTQYF. CDR3 nucleotide sequence: TGCAGCGTCCATAGCGGGGGGGGAGAAAATACGCAGTATTTT.

This clone was observed once. CDR3 amino acids: CASSEWYSEGYTF. The CDR3 coding sequence is TGTGCCAGCAGTGAATGGTACAGTGAAGGCTACACCTTC. The chain has TRBV25-1 and TRBJ1-2; D not resolved. Trimming stripped 1 base from V and 8 bases from J, with 11 bases between. The germline V gene has CDR1 MGHDK and CDR2 SYGVNS. This CDR3 contains 13 residues.

The genes are TRBV28 and TRBJ1-6, with 10 bases aligning to TRBD1. V shed 7 bases and J 5 bases; nucleotides not matched to a gene: 5. Looked up from germline, CDR1 is MDHEN and CDR2 is SYDVKM. The CDR3 has 15 residues. This CDR3 is CASKIGTGDNSPLHF. DNA for the CDR3: TGTGCCAGCAAAATTGGGACAGGGGATAATTCACCCCTCCACTTT.

This clone was observed a few times. This chain links TRBV6-5 with TRBJ1-2; D remains ambiguous. This CDR3 spans 15 amino acids. The V end lost 0 bases, the J end lost 6 bases, and 14 bases lay between the germline ends. Germline V lookup: CDR1 MNHEY, CDR2 SVGAGI. CDR3 sequence reads: CASSYSVWASDGYTF. Here the CDR3 DNA reads TGTGCCAGCAGTTACTCGGTGTGGGCGTCGGATGGCTACACCTTC.

The gene calls are TRBV29-1 and TRBJ1-1; D unresolved. V was trimmed by 4 bases and J by 0 bases, leaving 12 bases between them. CDR1 is SQVTM, CDR2 ANQGSEA, per germline. CDR3 length: 14 residues. The CDR3 is CSVGRVMVNTEAFF. CDR3 DNA: TGCAGCGTTGGACGGGTGATGGTGAACACTGAAGCTTTCTTT.

The rearrangement links TRBV5-6 to TRBJ2-3; D is perhaps TRBD2 (6 bases). Deletions cut 0 bases from V and 2 bases from J, with 13 bases between. CDR1 is SGHDT and CDR2 is YYEEEE in the germline V gene. The CDR3 contains 16 residues. CDR3 amino acids: CASSLARDFLTDTQYF. CDR3 in DNA: TGTGCCAGCAGCTTGGCTCGGGACTTCCTCACAGATACGCAGTATTTT.

This clone showed up just a few times. The chain uses TRBV30 and TRBJ2-7, with no clear D. This CDR3 is 15 amino acids long. Trimming pared 0 bases from V and 2 bases from J, leaving 14 bases between. Germline assignment: CDR1 GTSNPN and CDR2 SVGIG (reference sequence). The CDR3 is CAWSVGDWVAYEQYF. The CDR3 region has the DNA TGTGCCTGGAGTGTAGGTGATTGGGTGGCCTACGAGCAGTACTTC.

The chain couples TRBV6-5 to TRBJ1-5; D gene ambiguous. Germline V lookup: CDR1 MNHEY, CDR2 SVGAGI. V lost 6 bases to trimming and J lost 2 bases, with 5 bases between them. This CDR3 is 12 amino acids long. The CDR3 DNA sequence: TGTGCCAGCAGCCAGGGCAATCAGCCCCAGCATTTT. Protein sequence: CASSQGNQPQHF.

In this sample, this clone turned up a few times. This chain joins TRBV2 and TRBJ1-2; D is unresolved. V gave up 6 bases and J gave up 0 bases, with 14 bases separating them. This CDR3 has 15 residues. From germline, CDR1 is SNHLY and CDR2 FYNNEI. Here the CDR3 reads CASRAHGQANYGYTF. The CDR3 nucleotides are TGTGCCAGCAGAGCCCACGGGCAAGCTAACTATGGCTACACCTTC.

The chain is built from TRBV4-3 and TRBJ2-7; 9 bases match TRBD1. CDR1 and CDR2 from the germline V gene are LGHNA and YSLEER. With 3 bases clipped from V and 7 bases from J, the junction kept 10 bases outside the gene matches. CDR3 size: 15 residues. The chain's CDR3 is CASSHAGQGMGEQYF. The CDR3 nucleotides read TGCGCCAGCAGCCATGCGGGACAGGGAATGGGGGAGCAGTACTTC.

The gene calls are TRBV9 and TRBJ2-2; D is uncertain. The germline V and J ends were trimmed by 0 bases and 1 base, with 7 bases remaining between them. Germline V gene lookup returns CDR1 SGDLS and CDR2 YYNGEE. There are 15 residues in the CDR3. The CDR3 sequence is CASSVADGNTGELFF. The CDR3 DNA reads as TGTGCCAGCAGCGTAGCGGACGGGAACACCGGGGAGCTGTTTTTT.

The rearrangement links TRBV18 to TRBJ1-1, with no clear D. The CDR3 spans 12 residues. Trimming cost V 1 base and J 8 bases, with 8 bases left between them. Germline V gene lookup returns CDR1 KGHSH and CDR2 LQKENI. The CDR3 DNA reads as TGTGCCAGCTCACCACTCGGACCCGAAGCTTTCTTT. Encoded protein: CASSPLGPEAFF.

The gene calls are TRBV14 and TRBJ2-5, with TRBD1 matching over 7 bases. Germline V gene sequence: CDR1 SGHDN, CDR2 FVKESK. The CDR3 spans 14 residues. Trimming cost V 4 bases and J 5 bases; bases outside gene matches: 7. CDR3 sequence (DNA): TGTGCCAGCAGCCGCGGACAGGCCAGGGAGACCCAGTACTTC. This gives the protein CASSRGQARETQYF.

This clone was counted a few times. This rearrangement joins TRBV18 to TRBJ2-7; 9 positions agree with TRBD1. The V gene's germline CDR1 is KGHSH and CDR2 LQKENI. The trim removed 3 bases at V and 4 bases at J, leaving 7 bases unmatched. The CDR3 runs 15 residues. This CDR3 is CASSPGQGARYEQYF. CDR3 nucleotide sequence: TGTGCCAGCTCACCGGGACAGGGAGCGCGGTACGAGCAGTACTTC.